The 2 T cell receptor beta chains presented below share a single source sample, sequenced in a study of patients and donors after allogeneic stem cell transplantation. TCRdb used MiXCR to reprocess the RT-PCR reads, holding one entry per CDR3 protein. The sample lists about 76,000 distinct CDR3 sequences; approximately 26% were seen once. Sequences were obtained from blood, either unsorted or a sorted T cell fraction (not recorded which). All receptors derive from a human donor who was either an allogeneic HSCT recipient or a stem cell or donor lymphocyte infusion donor (not recorded which). It is not recorded whose cells these are; they may come from a transplant donor.

This clonotype was seen more than once but under ten times. The chain carries TRBV29-1 and TRBJ2-1; D is ambiguous. The germline V and J ends were trimmed by 4 bases and 0 bases, with 16 bases remaining between them. The CDR3 length is 16 residues. Germline V gives CDR1 SQVTM, CDR2 ANQGSEA. This CDR3 is CSVVRLPSRSYNEQFF. The CDR3 DNA is TGCAGCGTTGTTCGGCTCCCTAGTCGCTCCTACAATGAGCAGTTCTTC.

The gene calls are TRBV29-1 and TRBJ2-7, with D perhaps matching TRBD2 (5 bases). The CDR3 covers 12 residues. Trimming cost V 6 bases and J 4 bases, with 13 bases left between them. Germline loops: CDR1 SQVTM, CDR2 ANQGSEA. CDR3 in amino acids: CSVRTVSYEQYF. DNA of the CDR3: TGCAGCGTCCGGACTGTCTCGTACGAGCAGTACTTC.